The 29 T cell receptor beta chains given below trace back to one sample, sequenced in a study of circulating and synovial CD4+ cells in juvenile arthritis. Some clones are missing from TCRdb's copy, which holds only in-frame ones; the method was immunoSEQ multiplex PCR. The sample consists of more than 13,000 clones, 80% to 85% of them appearing once. The sample was CD4+ T cells from synovial fluid. Every receptor here comes from a human patient with juvenile idiopathic arthritis. Some clones in this sample may be carry-over from other donors' samples.

V and J are TRBV30 and TRBJ1-4, with D tentatively TRBD1 (6 bases). V was shortened by 6 bases and J by 7 bases, with 24 bases between the two germline ends. The V gene's germline CDR1 is GTSNPN and CDR2 SVGIG (reference sequence). The CDR3 runs to 16 residues. DNA of the CDR3: TGTGCCTGCAACCTTAACCCACAGGGACGAGGTGAAAAACTGTTTTTT. Its protein product is CACNLNPQGRGEKLFF.

CDR3 sequence reads: CASSFVGSNEQYF. In DNA form, the CDR3 reads TGTGCCAGCAGCTTCGTCGGGAGCAACGAGCAGTACTTC. The chain joins TRBV7-2 to TRBJ2-7, with D possibly matching TRBD2 (6 bases). Germline V gene sequence: CDR1 SGHTA, CDR2 FQGNSA. The CDR3 extends over 13 amino acids. Between the trimmed V and J ends, which lost 3 bases and 5 bases, there was a span of 11 bases.

The CDR3 DNA reads as TGTGCCAGCAGTACCCCGGGACAGGGTAGGGCAAACGAGCAGTACTTC. This codes for CASSTPGQGRANEQYF. V and J are TRBV28 and TRBJ2-5; 9 nucleotides align to TRBD1. The DNA end lines up better with TRBJ2-7; the J call may be wrong. The CDR3 contains 16 residues. Germline CDR1 MDHEN, CDR2 SYDVKM.

In its sample, this clone was seen once. The CDR3 DNA reads TGTGCCAGCAGTTACCTGCCCTCTAGCGGGGGGCAGTATTTT. Encoded protein: CASSYLPSSGGQYF. The J gene is TRBJ2-3, the V gene TRBV6-5; 10 bases match TRBD2. V trimming: 2 bases; J trimming: 11 bases; junction bases outside the gene matches: 7. The germline V gene has CDR1 MNHEY and CDR2 SVGAGI. This CDR3 is 14 amino acids long.

V gene TRBV30 combines with J gene TRBJ2-2; 8 bases align to TRBD1. Trimming removed 5 bases from V and 5 bases from J; junction bases left unmatched: 10. The germline gives CDR1 GTSNPN, CDR2 SVGIG (reference sequence). This CDR3 is built from 15 residues. The CDR3 DNA is TGTGCCTGGCGAACAGGGGGATCGCGAACCGGGGAGCTGTTTTTT. Translation: CAWRTGGSRTGELFF.

The chain combines TRBV9 with TRBJ1-1, with 8 positions matching TRBD1. The CDR3 is 15 residues long. The germline gives CDR1 SGDLS, CDR2 YYNGEE. With V trimmed by 4 bases and J by 6 bases, 11 bases remained unmatched. The CDR3 bases are TGTGCCAGCAGCCGAAAGACAGGGGAGTTTGCTGAAGCTTTCTTT. Its translation: CASSRKTGEFAEAFF. Variable domain in full (rest from reference TRBV9 and TRBJ1-1): DSGVTQTPKHLITATGQRVTLRCSPRSGDLSVYWYQQSLDQGLQFLIQYYNGEERAKGNILERFSAQQFPDLHSELNLSSLELGDSALYFCASSRKTGEFAEAFFGQGTRLTVV.

The chain uses TRBV30 and TRBJ1-1; D gene ambiguous. CDR3 length: 13 amino acids. CDR1 and CDR2 from the germline V gene are GTSNPN and SVGIG (reference sequence). Trimming took off 4 bases at V and 5 bases at J, with 14 bases between the two ends. The CDR3 protein is CAWTLPGGTEAFF. In nucleotides, the CDR3 is TGTGCCTGGACCCTCCCGGGTGGAACTGAAGCTTTCTTT.

This clone appeared a few times. This chain connects TRBV6-6 to TRBJ1-1; 7 bases align to TRBD1. With 8 bases clipped from V and 5 bases from J, the junction kept 11 bases outside the gene matches. This CDR3 has 14 amino acids. CDR1 and CDR2 from the germline V gene are MNHNY and SVGAGI (reference sequence). In DNA form, the CDR3 reads TGTGCCAGCCAAACCCCAGGGGGTCGGACTGAAGCTTTCTTT. Encoded protein: CASQTPGGRTEAFF.

This chain connects TRBV15 to TRBJ2-3; D possibly corresponds to TRBD2 (6 bases). V was cut by 11 bases and J by 5 bases, with 14 bases left in between. This CDR3 comprises 12 residues. The V gene's germline CDR1 is LNHNV and CDR2 YYDKDF (reference sequence). The CDR3 DNA is TGTGCCGTCGCGGAGGGGCAAGATACGCAGTATTTT. As protein: CAVAEGQDTQYF.

The chain carries TRBV30 and TRBJ2-3, with D perhaps TRBD2 (6 bases). The length of the CDR3 is 14 residues. The germline CDR1 and CDR2 sequences are GTSNPN and SVGIG (reference sequence). With 3 bases removed from V and 8 bases from J, the gap between germline ends came to 18 bases. The CDR3 loop is CAWRGLGGRGTQYF. As DNA, the CDR3 is TGTGCCTGGAGAGGACTGGGGGGTAGAGGTACGCAGTATTTT.

This chain links TRBV29-1 with TRBJ2-3, with D maybe TRBD1 (5 bases). CDR1 SQVTM and CDR2 ANQGSEA come from the germline V gene. Trimming removed 3 bases from V and 5 bases from J, with 12 bases in between. This CDR3 is 13 amino acids long. CDR3 residues: CSVDGQGGDTQYF. CDR3 nucleotide sequence: TGCAGCGTTGATGGCCAGGGCGGAGATACGCAGTATTTT.

The chain joins TRBV5-6 to TRBJ2-7, with 9 bases that match TRBD1. CDR1 SGHDT and CDR2 YYEEEE come from the germline V gene. CDR3 length: 15 amino acids. Trimming cost V 3 bases and J 0 bases; bases outside gene matches: 4. The CDR3 loop is CASSSWDRASYEQYF. The CDR3 DNA reads as TGTGCCAGCAGCTCTTGGGACAGGGCCTCCTACGAGCAGTACTTC.

The chain uses TRBV6-1 and TRBJ2-7; TRBD1 aligns across 9 bases. Per germline, CDR1 MNHNS and CDR2 SASEGT. The CDR3 loop spans 15 amino acids. With V trimmed by 4 bases and J by 1 base, 5 bases remained unmatched. In DNA form, the CDR3 reads TGTGCCAGCAGTGTGGAGACAGGGGGATCCTACGAGCAGTACTTC. Its translation: CASSVETGGSYEQYF.

V and J are TRBV4-1 and TRBJ1-2, with D tentatively TRBD1 (5 bases). The CDR3 length is 14 residues. Looked up from germline, CDR1 is MGHRA and CDR2 is YSYEKL. With 1 base removed from V and 3 bases from J, the gap between germline ends came to 9 bases. CDR3 coding DNA: TGCGCCAGCAGCCAAGTCGGGACTGACTATGGCTACACCTTC. Its protein product is CASSQVGTDYGYTF.

V usage is TRBV20-1 and J usage is TRBJ1-2, with D tentatively TRBD1 (6 bases). CDR3 size: 11 residues. Per germline, CDR1 DFQATT and CDR2 SNEGSKA (reference sequence). The ends were cut back, 4 bases at V and 8 bases at J, with 11 bases in the middle. The CDR3 sequence: CSATRDKGYTF. Written as DNA, the CDR3 is TGCAGTGCTACCAGGGACAAAGGCTACACCTTC.

The chain has TRBV29-1 and TRBJ2-5; 13 nucleotides align to TRBD2. The J call may be wrong; the DNA end is better matched by TRBJ2-7. The length of the CDR3 is 15 residues. The germline CDR1 and CDR2 sequences are SQVTM and ANQGSEA. As DNA, the CDR3 is TGCAGCGTTGAAGGGACTAGCGGGAGTAGCTACGAGCAGTACTTC. Residues: CSVEGTSGSSYEQYF.

The table lists this clone with a count of one. The chain links TRBV30 to TRBJ2-2, with 8 bases fitting TRBD2. The CDR3 has 15 residues. V was pared by 4 bases and J by 8 bases, with 12 bases of the junction left unmatched. Germline CDR1 reads GTSNPN; CDR2 reads SVGIG (reference sequence). The CDR3 protein is CAWKGLAAMGGELFF. The CDR3 DNA sequence: TGTGCCTGGAAAGGACTAGCAGCGATGGGGGGGGAGCTGTTTTTT.

This chain links TRBV7-6 with TRBJ2-7; TRBD1 is a possible D gene (6 bases). Germline V gene lookup returns CDR1 SGHVS and CDR2 FNYEAQ. The CDR3 has 15 residues. Deletions cut 5 bases from V and 5 bases from J, with 19 bases between. CDR3 protein: CASSPAAGAWNEQYF. The CDR3 coding sequence is TGTGCCAGCAGCCCGGCTGCAGGGGCTTGGAACGAGCAGTACTTC.

The V and J genes are TRBV6-5 and TRBJ1-2; D is perhaps TRBD1 (5 bases). Germline V gene sequence: CDR1 MNHEY, CDR2 SVGAGI. The CDR3 consists of 14 residues. Trimming stripped 4 bases from V and 6 bases from J, with 15 bases between. CDR3 sequence: CASSSSGGDHGYTF. The CDR3, as DNA: TGTGCCAGCAGTTCCTCCGGAGGGGACCATGGCTACACCTTC.

The chain couples TRBV18 to TRBJ2-6; maybe TRBD1 (6 bases). The V and J ends lost 4 bases and 2 bases respectively, with 15 bases between them. CDR1 and CDR2 (germline): KGHSH, LQKENI. The CDR3 contains 17 residues. This CDR3 is CASSLGQPRTGANVLTF. Written as DNA, the CDR3 is TGTGCCAGCTCACTTGGACAGCCACGGACTGGGGCCAACGTCCTGACTTTC.

This clone was picked up a small number of times. V gene TRBV27 combines with J gene TRBJ2-7, with TRBD2 matching 10 bases. The V gene end was trimmed by 5 bases and the J gene end by 7 bases; junction bases not matched to a gene: 20. The CDR3 covers 18 residues. Germline V gene lookup returns CDR1 MNHEY and CDR2 SMNVEV (reference sequence). Here the CDR3 reads CASSPRRSASSGGGEQYF. As DNA, the CDR3 is TGTGCCAGCAGTCCAAGGAGGAGTGCGTCTAGCGGGGGCGGGGAGCAGTACTTC.

The chain links TRBV27 to TRBJ1-2, with TRBD1 as a possible D gene (6 bases). Germline-derived CDR1 and CDR2 are MNHEY and SMNVEV (reference sequence). The CDR3 spans 15 residues. V dropped 8 bases and J dropped 4 bases, with 20 bases sitting between them. The CDR3 DNA sequence: TGTGCCAGCGCCACCCCCGCGGGGGGCTCCTATGGCTACACCTTC. Translated: CASATPAGGSYGYTF.

This clone appeared once. The V gene is TRBV7-9, the J gene TRBJ2-3; possible D gene TRBD2, 6 bases. Germline CDR1 is SEHNR and CDR2 is FQNEAQ (reference sequence). The CDR3 runs to 17 residues. Trimming pared 6 bases from V and 2 bases from J, leaving 21 bases between. The CDR3 loop is CASRTVGGLPFTDTQYF. CDR3 DNA: TGTGCCAGCAGGACTGTCGGGGGTCTGCCGTTCACAGATACGCAGTATTTT.

This clone showed up just once. The genes are TRBV5-1 and TRBJ2-5, with TRBD2 matching over 8 bases. The germline V gene has CDR1 SGHRS and CDR2 YFSETQ. The CDR3 spans 14 residues. V lost 2 bases to trimming and J lost 6 bases; unmatched junction nucleotides: 6. DNA of the CDR3: TGCGCCAGCAGCTTTTCGGGGGGGACTAAGACCCAGTACTTC. It translates to CASSFSGGTKTQYF.

The rearrangement links TRBV18 to TRBJ1-1; D call uncertain. This CDR3 comprises 13 residues. CDR1 is KGHSH, CDR2 LQKENI, per germline. The V end was cut by 3 bases, the J end by 9 bases, with 14 bases between. The CDR3 nucleotides are TGTGCCAGCTCACCTGAACCGGGTAAGAAAGCTTTCTTT. It encodes CASSPEPGKKAFF.

The chain is built from TRBV9 and TRBJ2-5; 10 nucleotides agree with TRBD1. The J call is uncertain, as TRBJ2-7 better fits the DNA end. Germline V gene lookup returns CDR1 SGDLS and CDR2 YYNGEE. The length of the CDR3 is 16 residues. CDR3 protein: CASSVGMGQGPYEQYF. The CDR3 coding sequence is TGTGCCAGCAGCGTAGGTATGGGACAGGGGCCCTACGAGCAGTACTTC.

This clone has just one count. The rearrangement uses TRBV7-8 and TRBJ1-1; a possible D gene is TRBD1 (6 bases). Trimming cost V 1 base and J 0 bases, with 12 bases left between them. The CDR3 sequence is 16 residues long. CDR1 and CDR2 from the germline V gene are SGHVS and FQNEAQ. CDR3 residues: CASSLGAGTLNTEAFF. Written as DNA, the CDR3 is TGTGCCAGCAGCTTAGGCGCCGGGACACTGAACACTGAAGCTTTCTTT.

CDR3 DNA sequence: TGTGCCAGCAGTGAGGCCGCCTCAGATACGCAGTATTTT. It specifies CASSEAASDTQYF. The V gene is TRBV6-1, the J gene TRBJ2-3, with D uncertain. Germline V gives CDR1 MNHNS, CDR2 SASEGT. V was cut by 3 bases and J by 4 bases, with 8 bases left in between. The CDR3 runs 13 residues.

The chain has TRBV7-9 and TRBJ1-1; tentative D call: TRBD1 (6 bases). This CDR3 is 16 amino acids long. V lost 7 bases and J 5 bases, leaving 23 bases between the germline ends. Looked up from germline, CDR1 is SEHNR and CDR2 is FQNEAQ (reference sequence). CDR3 coding DNA: TGTGCCAGCACTAACCCTGGGGGGGGCGTATGGACTGAAGCTTTCTTT. Protein sequence: CASTNPGGGVWTEAFF. Looking up the rest from reference TRBV7-9 and TRBJ1-1 gives the full variable domain: DTGVSQNPRHKITKRGQNVTFRCDPISEHNRLYWYRQTLGQGPEFLTYFQNEAQLEKSRLLSDRFSAERPKGSFSTLEIQRTEQGDSAMYLCASTNPGGGVWTEAFFGQGTRLTVV.